This record covers a single TCR beta chain. Its cognate antigen has yet to be identified. Base-call qualities are not available, and no considerably larger clone is one nucleotide away. ICON enrollment began in 2016, and the last patient was enrolled in late 2018. From a subcohort of 76 patients, fresh tumor and matched uninvolved tissue were collected for in-depth immune analyses, including TCR sequencing. No cell sorting was done, and TCR sequencing was instead run on DNA isolated from bulk tissue. This entry is derived from a study of tumor-infiltrating lymphocytes in localized non-small cell lung cancer (dated by TCRdb to the early 2020s). Regarding the study in general: Patients whose samples were collected after neoadjuvant chemotherapy, as well as both smokers and never-smokers and several histologies, were included in the cohort. From each patient came resected tumor tissue plus uninvolved lung tissue from that same patient, and the uninvolved lung tissue was described as non-adjacent to the tumor. The overall ICON cohort was composed of over a hundred surgical patients with localized non-small cell lung cancer whose tumors were resected. Alongside flow cytometry, multiplex immunofluorescence, RNA-seq, exome sequencing and proteomics, TCR sequencing was applied to the same patients as one of several integrated assays. The paired tumor versus uninvolved lung comparison of immunoSEQ T-cell fraction included a few dozen patients.

General findings and caveats noted by the study authors: TCR-derived T-cell fraction did not differ between the flow cytometry-defined immunotypes IM1 (good prognosis) and IM2 (poor prognosis). Assay coverage differed among patients according to how much tissue was available, so only a subset of the cohort had TCR sequencing. Because different assays used different pieces of the same tissue, intratumor heterogeneity could not be separated from technical variation. In line with immunofluorescence CD3 counts, TCRbeta sequencing supported higher T cell infiltration in tumors compared with uninvolved lung tissue.

V is reduced by 8 bases and J by 4 bases, leaving a spacing of 18 bases between them. The CDR3 contains 15 residues, cysteine and phenylalanine counted. Of all the DNA, just the CDR3 is kept, 45 bases in frame from base 1. CDR1 SGHVS and CDR2 FQNEAQ are derived from the germline V gene. The T-cell fraction in tumor and uninvolved lung tissue was obtained from TCR sequencing using the immunoSEQ assay. Per the authors' processing: In the survival analysis, patients were divided into a high T-cell fraction group (upper tertile) and a low T-cell fraction group (lower two tertiles), and the two groups were compared using a log-rank test. A signed-rank test was used to check for differences in T-cell fraction between paired tumor and uninvolved lung. Drawn from immuneACCESS, this table holds only the in-frame rearrangements with V and J called that TCRdb kept. Clones are partly lost; checked studies trace under half to an unresolved V gene and leave the rest unexplained. The V and J calls and clone size are taken from that table; D and trimming were inferred from the DNA. The sample contains about 4,000 clones, about 59% of them found a single time. 20% to 25% of the sample belongs to the ten largest clones.

Here the chain combines TRBV7-8 and TRBJ1-5; the D gene remains uncertain. The sample taken for sequencing was uninvolved lung tissue not adjacent to the tumor. The sequence came from a human donor with non-small cell lung cancer. For the CDR3, the sequence is CASSPGGTTNQPQHF. The DNA sequence follows: TGTGCCAGCTCCCCGGGAGGAACTACTAATCAGCCCCAGCATTTT.